This T cell receptor beta chain is drawn from a study of T-cell reconstitution after alpha-beta-depleted transplantation in children. J was trimmed by 12 bases and V by 1 base; bases with no gene match: 8. This CDR3 has 16 residues. Germline CDR1 reads LGHNA; CDR2 reads YNFKEQ. Unique molecular identifiers featured in how the TCRbeta library was prepared. MiXCR was run by TCRdb on the PCR reads, yielding one entry per CDR3 protein. The repertoire includes around 450,000 distinct CDR3 sequences, under 20% of them detected once, and 29% sits in the top ten. A few counts support this clonotype. The origin of this receptor is a boy under three years old who had a stem cell transplant for Wiskott-Aldrich syndrome, so the T cells may come from the graft donor. The gene calls are TRBV4-2 and TRBJ2-1, with 14 bases lining up with TRBD2. This specimen was PBMCs, mostly from graft donor cells, taken 360 days after TCRalphabeta/CD19-depleted stem cell transplant. CDR3 nucleotides: TGTGCCAGCAGCCAAGGACTAGCGGGAGGGCCTTCGAGGCAGTTCTTC. Protein: CASSQGLAGGPSRQFF.